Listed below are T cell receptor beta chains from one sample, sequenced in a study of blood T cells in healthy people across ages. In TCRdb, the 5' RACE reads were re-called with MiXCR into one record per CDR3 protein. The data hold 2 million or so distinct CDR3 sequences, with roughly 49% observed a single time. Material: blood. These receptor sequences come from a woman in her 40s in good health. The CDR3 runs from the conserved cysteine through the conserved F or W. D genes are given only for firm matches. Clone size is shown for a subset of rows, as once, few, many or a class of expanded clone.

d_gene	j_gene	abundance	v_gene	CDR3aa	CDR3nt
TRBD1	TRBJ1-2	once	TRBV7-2	CASSKNQGAGYGYTF	TGTGCCAGCAGCAAAAACCAGGGGGCGGGATATGGCTACACCTTC
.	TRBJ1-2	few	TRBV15	CATSRDSYGYTF	TGTGCCACCAGCAGAGACTCCTATGGCTACACCTTC
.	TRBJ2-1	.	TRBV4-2	CASSGGYTNEQFF	TGTGCCAGCAGTGGGGGGTATACCAATGAGCAGTTCTTC
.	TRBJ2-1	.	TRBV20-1	CSARGPFQETQFF	TGCAGTGCTAGAGGTCCATTCCAAGAGACCCAGTTCTTC
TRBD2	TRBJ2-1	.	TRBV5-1	CASSLLTGGGRNEQFF	TGCGCCAGCAGCTTACTGACTGGCGGGGGGCGCAATGAGCAGTTCTTC
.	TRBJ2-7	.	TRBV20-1	CSGGQHVTYEQYF	TGCAGTGGCGGACAGCATGTGACCTACGAGCAGTACTTC
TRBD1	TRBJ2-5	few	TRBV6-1	CASRNRGQETQYF	TGTGCCAGCAGGAACAGGGGACAAGAGACCCAGTACTTC
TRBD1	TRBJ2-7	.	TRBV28	CASSRPGQGKYEQYF	TGTGCCAGCAGCCGCCCGGGACAGGGAAAGTACGAGCAGTACTTC
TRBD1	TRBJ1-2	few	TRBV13	CASSEGAPLDYGYTF	TGTGCCAGCAGTGAGGGGGCTCCCCTCGACTATGGCTACACCTTC
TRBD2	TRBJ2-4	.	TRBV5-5	CASSIPGTTSGQYF	TGTGCCAGCAGCATCCCCGGGACTACCAGCGGCCAGTACTTC